The clone carrying this T cell receptor (beta chain) was detected many times. Its cognate antigen is unknown. RNA transcripts provided the source from which TCR beta CDR3 regions were amplified. With the HTBI primer set, the TCR CDR3 went through a first round of RT-PCR. TCRdb used MiXCR to reprocess the multiplex PCR reads, holding one entry per CDR3 protein. The data contain 350,000 to 400,000 distinct CDR3 sequences, roughly 19% of them singletons. The junction had 5 bases not matched to a gene; V was cut back by 5 bases and J by 5 bases. The CDR3 sequence is 13 residues long. Germline V gene lookup returns CDR1 SQVTM and CDR2 ANQGSEA. This sample stems from a study of T cells in Graves' hyperthyroidism and ophthalmopathy. Overall study findings and caveats: The model predicted ophthalmopathy a median approximately 6.3 months before onset.

The rearrangement joins TRBV29-1 to TRBJ2-5; 10 positions match TRBD1. Source material: blood. The source is a woman under 30 with Graves' hyperthyroidism. The CDR3 region has the DNA TGCAGCGTTCGGACAGGGGGACGGGAGACCCAGTACTTC. Its protein product is CSVRTGGRETQYF.